The 12 T cell receptor beta chains below were found in one sample sequenced in a study of cytomegalovirus exposure and HLA in healthy donors. Clones were sequenced by immunoSEQ multiplex PCR, and TCRdb holds only the in-frame ones, with some missing. The table shows 200,000 or so clones, with approximately 80% occurring only once. Sample: PBMCs. These receptor sequences come from a woman aged 25 to 39 in good health and CMV-seropositive.

The genes are TRBV27 and TRBJ1-4, with 11 bases lining up with TRBD1. CDR3 length equals 15 residues. V trimming: 7 bases; J trimming: 9 bases; junction bases outside the gene matches: 10. Germline CDR1 and CDR2: MNHEY and SMNVEV (reference sequence). The CDR3 coding sequence is TGTGCCAGCACCAGTCCGGGACAGGGGGACCAAAAACTGTTTTTT. Residues: CASTSPGQGDQKLFF.

The gene calls are TRBV7-2 and TRBJ2-7; the match to TRBD2 covers 10 bases. V lost 4 bases to trimming and J lost 6 bases; unmatched junction nucleotides: 6. CDR1 and CDR2 (germline): SGHTA, FQGNSA. This CDR3 spans 14 amino acids. CDR3 in amino acids: CASSSSGRLGEQYF. The CDR3 DNA reads TGTGCCAGCAGCTCTAGCGGGAGACTGGGCGAGCAGTACTTC.

The chain links TRBV6-5 to TRBJ1-2; D is unclear. The ends were cut back, 4 bases at V and 8 bases at J, with 20 bases in the middle. Germline lookup yields CDR1 MNHEY and CDR2 SVGAGI. The CDR3 has 15 amino acids. The CDR3 region is CASSSTARLTSGYTF. CDR3 sequence (DNA): TGTGCCAGCAGTTCCACGGCTCGGTTGACTAGCGGCTACACCTTC.

The chain recombines TRBV7-8 with TRBJ1-2; 11 nucleotides line up with TRBD1. The CDR3 runs 17 residues. Germline V lookup: CDR1 SGHVS, CDR2 FQNEAQ. The V segment lost 1 base and the J segment 6 bases; nucleotides outside the gene matches: 10. CDR3 sequence reads: CASSLGWTGGRWDGYTF. CDR3 bases: TGTGCCAGCAGCTTAGGGTGGACAGGGGGCCGATGGGATGGCTACACCTTC.

V gene TRBV27 combines with J gene TRBJ1-2, with 9 bases matching TRBD1. J lost 7 bases, V lost 5 bases, and 2 bases had no gene match. From germline, CDR1 is MNHEY and CDR2 SMNVEV (reference sequence). The CDR3 covers 12 residues. CDR3 coding DNA: TGTGCCAGCAGTATGACAGGGGGTGGCTACACCTTC. It encodes CASSMTGGGYTF.

The chain uses TRBV29-1 and TRBJ2-2; weak D call: TRBD2 (5 bases). The CDR3 is 13 residues long. Germline CDR1 and CDR2: SQVTM and ANQGSEA. The CDR3 loop reads CSMEDLNTGELFF. The DNA of the CDR3 is TGCAGTATGGAGGACCTAAACACCGGGGAGCTGTTTTTT.

Details on this clone: Other DNA sequences in the same sample also yield this CDR3. The chain couples TRBV27 to TRBJ1-5; D is perhaps TRBD1 (6 bases). Trimming shortened V by 3 bases and J by 1 base, and 7 bases separated the two germline ends. The CDR3 has 14 amino acids. The germline V gene encodes CDR1 MNHEY and CDR2 SMNVEV (reference sequence). CDR3 loop: CASSFRGSNQPQHF. The CDR3 nucleotides read TGTGCCAGCAGTTTCAGGGGAAGCAATCAGCCCCAGCATTTT.

The CDR3 loop reads CAWTGGKAYEQYF. As DNA, the CDR3 is TGTGCCTGGACAGGGGGCAAAGCCTACGAGCAGTACTTC. The chain couples TRBV30 to TRBJ2-7; 8 bases agree with TRBD1. CDR1 and CDR2 from the germline V gene are GTSNPN and SVGIG (reference sequence). There are 13 residues in the CDR3. The V gene end was trimmed by 4 bases and the J gene end by 2 bases; junction bases not matched to a gene: 4.

The V call is TRBV18, the J call TRBJ1-1, with D possibly matching TRBD1 (5 bases). Per the germline V gene, CDR1 is KGHSH and CDR2 is LQKENI. V lost 5 bases and J lost 2, with 15 bases in between. The CDR3 sequence is 15 residues long. In nucleotides, the CDR3 is TGTGCCAGCTCAACCTACTCTGACAGAAACACTGAAGCTTTCTTT. Protein: CASSTYSDRNTEAFF.

The rearrangement uses TRBV2 and TRBJ2-3; D is unclear. The CDR3 length is 15 residues. The V gene lost 6 bases and the J gene lost 2 bases, with 15 bases spanning the gap. The V gene's germline CDR1 is SNHLY and CDR2 FYNNEI. The CDR3 DNA follows: TGTGCCAGCAGGGCCCTGGCGGCACCCACAGATACGCAGTATTTT. Amino acids: CASRALAAPTDTQYF.

V is TRBV30 and J is TRBJ1-3, with TRBD1 as a possible D gene (5 bases). The germline V and J ends were trimmed by 4 bases and 1 base, with 11 bases remaining between them. The CDR3 is 14 amino acids. Germline V gene sequence: CDR1 GTSNPN, CDR2 SVGIG (reference sequence). As DNA, the CDR3 is TGTGCCTGGACCTATCCAGGGTCTGGAAACACCATATATTTT. It encodes CAWTYPGSGNTIYF.

This clone came up once. V and J are TRBV29-1 and TRBJ1-3; unclear D gene. This CDR3 comprises 13 residues. Germline V gives CDR1 SQVTM, CDR2 ANQGSEA. V was cut by 3 bases and J by 2 bases, with 8 bases left in between. CDR3 loop: CSVEENTGNTIYF. CDR3 nucleotide sequence: TGCAGCGTTGAGGAGAATACTGGAAACACCATATATTTT. The full variable domain, with the rest looked up from reference TRBV29-1 and TRBJ1-3, is SAVISQKPSRDICQRGTSLTIQCQVDSQVTMMFWYRQQPGQSLTLIATANQGSEATYESGFVIDKFPISRPNLTFSTLTVSNMSPEDSSIYLCSVEENTGNTIYFGEGSWLTVV.